Reported below is one T cell receptor beta chain. Preparation of the TCRbeta library used unique molecular identifiers. Via MiXCR, TCRdb re-called the PCR reads, giving one row per CDR3 protein. The profile shows approximately 47,000 distinct CDR3 sequences, under 60% of them singletons. Trimming removed 7 bases at V and 5 bases at J, with 14 bases between. The CDR3 totals 13 residues. In germline, CDR1 is LGHNA, CDR2 YNFKEQ. This sample stems from a study of T-cell reconstitution after alpha-beta-depleted transplantation in children. The J gene is TRBJ1-2, the V gene TRBV4-2; D may be TRBD1 (6 bases). The TCR originated in a boy under three years old with SCID, due to receive a stem cell transplant. The sequencing used peripheral blood, collected before TCRalphabeta/CD19-depleted stem cell transplant. CDR3 nucleotide sequence: TGTGCCAGCACCCAGGGGCCAGTTTATGGCTACACCTTC. Translation: CASTQGPVYGYTF.